The 32 T cell receptor beta chains listed next were all sequenced from one sample in a study of cytomegalovirus exposure and HLA in healthy donors. The PCR employed 60 Vbeta primers together with 13 Jbeta primers. TCRdb keeps only in-frame clones here, not all; method: immunoSEQ multiplex PCR. The table lists 200,000 to 250,000 clones. The sequenced sample was PBMCs. Receptors were obtained from a woman younger than 45 in good health and CMV-seropositive.

CDR3 DNA sequence: TGTGCCAGCTCATCTGGGCCCGAAGCTTTCTTT. Translation gives CASSSGPEAFF. The chain employs TRBV18 and TRBJ1-1; unclear D gene. The CDR3 spans 11 residues. V was cut by 5 bases and J by 8 bases, with 9 bases left in between. Germline values: CDR1 KGHSH, CDR2 LQKENI.

The genes are TRBV6-5 and TRBJ1-1; tentative D call: TRBD1 (6 bases). Trimming took off 2 bases at V and 8 bases at J, with 9 bases between the two ends. This CDR3 has 12 amino acids. Germline V gene data show CDR1 as MNHEY and CDR2 as SVGAGI. CDR3 coding DNA: TGTGCCAGCAGTTACGGCGGACAGGAAGCTTTCTTT. Translating it yields CASSYGGQEAFF.

The chain carries TRBV11-3 and TRBJ2-1; 10 nucleotides line up with TRBD2. This CDR3 is 16 amino acids long. The V gene end was trimmed by 1 base and the J gene end by 5 bases; junction bases not matched to a gene: 5. CDR1 SGHNT and CDR2 YENEEA come from the germline V gene. CDR3 sequence (DNA): TGTGCCAGCAGCTTAGGGCTAGCGGGAGACCACAATGAGCAGTTCTTC. Protein product: CASSLGLAGDHNEQFF. Based on the CDR3 plus reference TRBV11-3 and TRBJ2-1, the full variable domain is EAGVVQSPRYKIIEKKQPVAFWCNPISGHNTLYWYLQNLGQGPELLIRYENEEAVDDSQLPKDRFSAERLKGVDSTLKIQPAELGDSAVYLCASSLGLAGDHNEQFFGPGTRLTVL.

The gene calls are TRBV28 and TRBJ1-2, with a tentative D call TRBD1 (6 bases). Per germline, CDR1 MDHEN and CDR2 SYDVKM. This CDR3 spans 14 amino acids. V was cut by 5 bases and J by 8 bases, with 18 bases left in between. The CDR3 DNA sequence: TGTGCCAGCAGTACCCGGACAGAGGATCGGGGCTACACCTTC. Protein product: CASSTRTEDRGYTF.

This chain uses TRBV5-1 with TRBJ2-7; TRBD2 matches 7 bases. With V trimmed by 3 bases and J by 4 bases, 1 base remained unmatched. The germline V gene has CDR1 SGHRS and CDR2 YFSETQ. This CDR3 comprises 12 residues. The CDR3 reads CASSSGGYEQYF. The CDR3 DNA is TGCGCCAGCAGCTCGGGGGGTTACGAGCAGTACTTC.

About this clone itself: Other DNA sequences in the same sample also yield this CDR3. The chain links TRBV7-2 to TRBJ1-3; 8 nucleotides match TRBD1. CDR1 and CDR2 (germline): SGHTA, FQGNSA. V trimming: 2 bases; J trimming: 2 bases; junction bases outside the gene matches: 2. The CDR3 spans 15 residues. CDR3 DNA sequence: TGTGCCAGCAGCTTACAGGGGGCAGCTGGAAACACCATATATTTT. It translates to CASSLQGAAGNTIYF.

The rearrangement uses TRBV5-4 and TRBJ2-7, with D maybe TRBD1 (5 bases). The CDR3 spans 13 residues. Germline CDR1 and CDR2: SGHNT and YYREEE (reference sequence). V lost 0 bases and J 4 bases, leaving 8 bases between the germline ends. CDR3 region: CASSLGTKYEQYF. CDR3 bases: TGTGCCAGCAGCTTGGGGACAAAGTACGAGCAGTACTTC.

The rearrangement joins TRBV5-6 to TRBJ2-1; 14 bases agree with TRBD2. The CDR3 has 17 residues. Germline-derived CDR1 and CDR2 are SGHDT and YYEEEE. Unmatched junction bases numbered 7, after V lost 1 base and J lost 7 bases. The CDR3 here is CASSLPIGTSGSNEQFF. In DNA, the CDR3 is TGTGCCAGCAGCTTGCCGATCGGGACTAGCGGGAGTAATGAGCAGTTCTTC.

V gene TRBV30 combines with J gene TRBJ2-3, with D perhaps TRBD1 (6 bases). The germline CDR1 and CDR2 sequences are GTSNPN and SVGIG (reference sequence). V was trimmed by 5 bases and J by 1 base, leaving 13 bases between them. The CDR3 totals 14 residues. DNA for the CDR3: TGTGCCTGGGGCCGTGGGGGCGGCACAGATACGCAGTATTTT. It codes for CAWGRGGGTDTQYF. Based on the CDR3 plus reference TRBV30 and TRBJ2-3, the full variable domain is SQTIHQWPATLVQPVGSPLSLECTVEGTSNPNLYWYRQAAGRGLQLLFYSVGIGQISSEVPQNLSASRPQDRQFILSSKKLLLSDSGFYLCAWGRGGGTDTQYFGPGTRLTVL.

The chain couples TRBV19 to TRBJ1-5; TRBD1 is a possible D gene (5 bases). The CDR3 consists of 15 residues. The V end was cut by 5 bases, the J end by 4 bases, with 15 bases between. Germline values: CDR1 LNHDA, CDR2 SQIVND (reference sequence). The CDR3 coding sequence is TGTGCCAGTAGTGGTGTGGTGAAGGGGAATCAGCCCCAGCATTTT. Its translation: CASSGVVKGNQPQHF. The whole variable domain, filled in from reference TRBV19 and TRBJ1-5, reads DGGITQSPKYLFRKEGQNVTLSCEQNLNHDAMYWYRQDPGQGLRLIYYSQIVNDFQKGDIAEGYSVSREKKESFPLTVTSAQKNPTAFYLCASSGVVKGNQPQHFGDGTRLSIL.

This chain links TRBV7-2 with TRBJ2-7; 8 bases line up with TRBD2. Germline loops: CDR1 SGHTA, CDR2 FQGNSA. This CDR3 has 14 residues. Trimming at V came to 7 bases and at J to 7 bases, leaving 12 bases not matched to a gene. CDR3 bases: TGTGCCAGCACCCCAAAAGCGGGAGCCCGGGAGCAGTACTTC. Translating gives CASTPKAGAREQYF.

The J gene is TRBJ1-3, the V gene TRBV21-1; the listed D gene, TRBD1, was not tested against the DNA. TRBV21-1 is a pseudogene locus. This CDR3 spans 16 amino acids. CDR3 bases: TGTGCCAGCAGCAAGGGACAGGGGTTTTCTGGAAACACCATATATTTT. Protein sequence: CASSKGQGFSGNTIYF.

This chain uses TRBV5-8 with TRBJ1-1; D remains ambiguous. The CDR3 runs to 18 residues. The germline gives CDR1 SGHTS, CDR2 YDEGEE. The V and J ends lost 0 bases and 3 bases respectively, with 21 bases between them. CDR3 nucleotide sequence: TGTGCCAGCAGCTTGGCGCAGATTGCGAGGAGTTTGTACACTGAAGCTTTCTTT. Encoded protein: CASSLAQIARSLYTEAFF. The entire variable domain, with the rest obtained from reference TRBV5-8 and TRBJ1-1, is as follows: EAGVTQSPTHLIKTRGQQATLRCSPISGHTSVYWYQQALGLGLQFLLWYDEGEERNRGNFPPRFSGRQFPNYSSELNVNALELEDSALYLCASSLAQIARSLYTEAFFGQGTRLTVV.

This sequence joins TRBV5-1 and TRBJ2-6; 12 bases fit TRBD2. The V gene end was trimmed by 4 bases and the J gene end by 0 bases; junction bases not matched to a gene: 5. The germline V gene encodes CDR1 SGHRS and CDR2 YFSETQ. The CDR3 length is 18 residues. CDR3 residues: CASSLGLAGSSGANVLTF. CDR3 nucleotides: TGCGCCAGCAGCCTGGGACTAGCGGGTAGCTCTGGGGCCAACGTCCTGACTTTC.

The chain couples TRBV7-9 to TRBJ2-1; 7 bases line up with TRBD2. V shed 4 bases and J 5 bases; nucleotides not matched to a gene: 8. This CDR3 spans 15 amino acids. Germline assignment: CDR1 SEHNR and CDR2 FQNEAQ (reference sequence). The CDR3 DNA is TGTGCCAGCAGCTGGCTTTCGGGAGGTGACAATGAGCAGTTCTTC. It specifies CASSWLSGGDNEQFF.

The genes are TRBV5-4 and TRBJ2-5, with TRBD1 matching over 7 bases. Germline trimming cut 3 bases from V and 5 bases from J; bases unmatched to any gene: 4. CDR1 and CDR2 from the germline V gene are SGHNT and YYREEE (reference sequence). The CDR3 extends over 13 amino acids. CDR3 DNA sequence: TGTGCCAGCAGCTGGGACAGAAGGGAGACCCAGTACTTC. This codes for CASSWDRRETQYF.

The chain links TRBV30 to TRBJ1-3; no definite D call. CDR1 and CDR2 from the germline V gene are GTSNPN and SVGIG (reference sequence). The CDR3 length is 13 residues. Between the trimmed V and J ends, which lost 8 bases and 0 bases, there was a span of 11 bases. CDR3 sequence (DNA): TGTGCCGTATCGGTAATCTCTGGAAACACCATATATTTT. Translation: CAVSVISGNTIYF.

The chain joins TRBV7-2 to TRBJ2-5; D might be TRBD1 (5 bases). The CDR3 is 12 amino acids. V was pared by 1 base and J by 5 bases, with 5 bases between. Germline-derived CDR1 and CDR2 are SGHTA and FQGNSA. CDR3 nucleotide sequence: TGTGCCAGCAGCTTAGACAGGGAGACCCAGTACTTC. It is translated as CASSLDRETQYF.

The rearrangement uses TRBV6-5 and TRBJ2-7; tentatively, D is TRBD1 (5 bases). Between the trimmed V and J ends, which lost 0 bases and 0 bases, there was a span of 12 bases. Looked up from germline, CDR1 is MNHEY and CDR2 is SVGAGI. The CDR3 has 16 residues. The CDR3 nucleotides are TGTGCCAGCAGTTACTCGGTTAAGGGGATCTCCTACGAGCAGTACTTC. The encoded protein is CASSYSVKGISYEQYF.

As regards this clone: Distinct nucleotide sequences in the sample also encode this CDR3. The CDR3 here is CSVGQGSNTEAFF. The CDR3 DNA sequence: TGCAGCGTTGGACAGGGGTCGAACACTGAAGCTTTCTTT. The rearrangement uses TRBV29-1 and TRBJ1-1, with TRBD1 matching over 8 bases. The CDR3 consists of 13 residues. Trimming took 4 bases from V and 1 from J; bases not matched to a gene: 2. Germline V CDR1 and CDR2: SQVTM, ANQGSEA.

The chain links TRBV5-1 to TRBJ2-5; the D gene is possibly TRBD2 (6 bases). Germline assignment: CDR1 SGHRS and CDR2 YFSETQ. This CDR3 is 15 amino acids long. The germline V and J ends were trimmed by 3 bases and 3 bases, with 15 bases remaining between them. The CDR3 sequence is CASSWGGWAEETQYF. The DNA for the CDR3 is TGCGCCAGCAGCTGGGGAGGTTGGGCCGAAGAGACCCAGTACTTC.

The V gene is TRBV4-3, the J gene TRBJ2-7; D not certain. V shed 1 base and J shed 0 bases, with 7 bases lying between them. This CDR3 has 14 amino acids. Germline V gene lookup returns CDR1 LGHNA and CDR2 YSLEER. CDR3 in DNA: TGCGCCAGCAGCCAAGCGCCCAGCTCCTACGAGCAGTACTTC. Its translation is CASSQAPSSYEQYF.

The rearrangement links TRBV28 to TRBJ2-1, with 7 bases lining up with TRBD2. Germline loops: CDR1 MDHEN, CDR2 SYDVKM. J gave up 0 bases and V 7 bases, and 3 bases lay outside the gene matches. The CDR3 totals 14 residues. The chain's CDR3 is CASTGGSSYNEQFF. The DNA for the CDR3 is TGTGCCAGCACGGGCGGGAGCTCCTACAATGAGCAGTTCTTC.

The chain links TRBV29-1 to TRBJ2-1, with D maybe TRBD1 (6 bases). The germline V gene has CDR1 SQVTM and CDR2 ANQGSEA. The CDR3 sequence is 14 residues long. V dropped 8 bases and J dropped 7 bases, with 21 bases sitting between them. This chain's CDR3 is CSQIQGNPKNEQFF. CDR3 in DNA: TGCAGCCAAATACAGGGAAACCCGAAGAATGAGCAGTTCTTC.

CDR3 loop: CASSFLTGGASPLHF. The CDR3 coding sequence is TGTGCCAGCAGTTTCCTGACAGGGGGCGCTTCACCCCTCCACTTT. This sequence joins TRBV27 and TRBJ1-6; TRBD1 matches at 10 bases. The CDR3 sequence is 15 residues long. J lost 9 bases, V lost 3 bases, and 5 bases had no gene match. The germline CDR1 and CDR2 sequences are MNHEY and SMNVEV (reference sequence).

Points on this clone: The conserved closing phenylalanine or tryptophan is absent in this CDR3, likely reflecting a read error. The chain combines TRBV7-9 with TRBJ1-1; TRBD1 might be the D (5 bases). CDR3 length equals 13 residues. The germline V and J ends were trimmed by 8 bases and 11 bases, with 21 bases remaining between them. Germline loops: CDR1 SEHNR, CDR2 FQNEAQ (reference sequence). In DNA form, the CDR3 reads TGTGCCAGCTACTCGCTGGGGGTAGCAGGGGCTTTCTCT. Translating gives CASYSLGVAGAFS.

The rearrangement uses TRBV5-1 and TRBJ2-7; TRBD2 matches 8 bases. Germline-derived CDR1 and CDR2 are SGHRS and YFSETQ. CDR3 length: 16 residues. The V segment lost 1 base and the J segment 0 bases; nucleotides outside the gene matches: 6. CDR3 residues: CASSLTSGASSYEQYF. The CDR3 DNA reads as TGCGCCAGCAGCTTGACTAGCGGTGCCAGCTCCTACGAGCAGTACTTC.

The J gene is TRBJ1-1, the V gene TRBV29-1; 9 positions match TRBD1. There are 15 residues in the CDR3. Trimming took 6 bases from V and 5 from J; bases not matched to a gene: 13. Per the germline V gene, CDR1 is SQVTM and CDR2 is ANQGSEA. In nucleotides, the CDR3 is TGCAGCGTCGGTCCCGGACAGGGGATGGGGACTGAAGCTTTCTTT. Protein: CSVGPGQGMGTEAFF.

The CDR3 bases are TGTGCCAGCAGCCACCCCGGACAGGTAGGAGACGAAAAACTGTTTTTT. Translation: CASSHPGQVGDEKLFF. The chain joins TRBV4-2 to TRBJ1-4; 7 bases match TRBD1. V dropped 3 bases and J dropped 8; count of bases not matched to a gene: 12. The CDR3 has 16 amino acids. Germline V lookup: CDR1 LGHNA, CDR2 YNFKEQ.

The rearrangement links TRBV5-1 to TRBJ2-2; D is uncertain. Trimming took 0 bases from V and 3 from J, leaving 6 bases between them. The CDR3 runs to 14 residues. CDR1 SGHRS and CDR2 YFSETQ come from the germline V gene. In nucleotides, the CDR3 is TGCGCCAGCAGCTTGGTTACGGACACCGGGGAGCTGTTTTTT. This sequence encodes CASSLVTDTGELFF.

The chain couples TRBV7-9 to TRBJ2-7; TRBD1 aligns across 8 bases. The CDR3 is 14 residues long. With V trimmed by 5 bases and J by 2 bases, 5 bases remained unmatched. Germline CDR1 and CDR2: SEHNR and FQNEAQ (reference sequence). For the CDR3, the DNA is TGTGCCAGCAGCCCCCGGGACAGGACCTACGAGCAGTACTTC. The encoded protein is CASSPRDRTYEQYF.

The chain carries TRBV4-3 and TRBJ2-1; the D gene is possibly TRBD2 (5 bases). CDR1 is LGHNA and CDR2 is YSLEER in the germline V gene. V was cut by 3 bases and J by 5 bases, with 17 bases left in between. The CDR3 has 16 amino acids. The CDR3 protein is CASSQSPDYFDNEQFF. The CDR3 coding sequence is TGCGCCAGCAGCCAGTCGCCCGACTATTTCGACAATGAGCAGTTCTTC.